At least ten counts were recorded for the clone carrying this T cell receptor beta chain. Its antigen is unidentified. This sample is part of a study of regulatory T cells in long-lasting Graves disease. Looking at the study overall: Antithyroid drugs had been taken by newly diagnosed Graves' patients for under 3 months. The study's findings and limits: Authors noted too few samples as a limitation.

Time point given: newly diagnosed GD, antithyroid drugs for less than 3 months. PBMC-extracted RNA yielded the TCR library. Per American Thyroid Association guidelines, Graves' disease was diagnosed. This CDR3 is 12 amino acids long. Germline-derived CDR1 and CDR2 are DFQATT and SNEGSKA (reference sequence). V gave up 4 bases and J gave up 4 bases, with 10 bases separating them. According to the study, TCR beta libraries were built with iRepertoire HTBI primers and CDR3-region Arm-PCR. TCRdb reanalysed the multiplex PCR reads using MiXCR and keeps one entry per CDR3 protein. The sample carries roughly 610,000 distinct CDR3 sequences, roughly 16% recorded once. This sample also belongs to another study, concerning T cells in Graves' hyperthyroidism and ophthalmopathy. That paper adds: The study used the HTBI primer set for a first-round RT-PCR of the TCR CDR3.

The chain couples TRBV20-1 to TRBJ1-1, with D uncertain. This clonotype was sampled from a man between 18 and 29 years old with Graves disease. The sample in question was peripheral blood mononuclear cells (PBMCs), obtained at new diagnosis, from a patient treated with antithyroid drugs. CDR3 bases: TGCAGTGCTACCCGAGGATCCACTGAAGCTTTCTTT. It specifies CSATRGSTEAFF.